This T cell receptor (beta chain) was recovered during a study of CD8 T cells in Susac syndrome (dated by TCRdb to between 2019 and 2020). Concerning the study at large: The study used repertoire sequencing to test whether antigen drove CD8+ T cell activation and differentiation in Susac syndrome. Study-level results and caveats: The study acknowledged that relatively few individuals were included in the TCR sequencing and HLA analysis.

Concerning this clonotype: The antigen this receptor binds is unknown. Base quality data are lacking; no much larger clone is found one base away.

Its CDR3 holds 15 amino acids, cysteine through phenylalanine. Here the CDR3 DNA is all that survives: 45 bases in frame from base 1. Sequences KGHDR (CDR1) and SFDVKD (CDR2) are obtained from the germline V gene. A distance of 14 bases separates the germline ends of V and J, which lose 2 bases and 5 bases respectively. RNA was extracted using the RNeasy kit, and about 0.5 to 1 microgram was reverse transcribed with random hexamers. The immunoSEQ multiplex PCR assay, which covers 54 Vbeta and 13 Jbeta segments, was used to amplify TCR beta CDR3 regions. PCR amplification bias was corrected using a synthetic template baseline for primer optimization and computational correction. The study's own analysis went as follows. Only productive sequences were kept, with reads annotated to V, D and J genes according to IMGT and analyzed in immunoSEQ Analyzer. Clonality was calculated as one minus the Shannon entropy normalized by log2 of the number of productive unique sequences. For each patient and control, public and private clones were evaluated within the 100 most prevalent clones. Susac-specific clones were defined as absent from healthy and MS cohorts, about 1,000 published viral clones and other ImmuneACCESS disease sequences. TCRdb reran the public reads through fastp at Q25 and MiXCR, keeping productive beta chains. CDR3 protein sequences are deduplicated, and each keeps its most common genes and DNA. The V and J calls reflect TCRdb's pipeline rather than the authors' work. The sample table shows 150,000 to 200,000 distinct CDR3 sequences, and more than 90% are seen once. Roughly 0.15% of the sample belongs to the ten largest clones.

Peripheral blood CD8+ and CD4+ T cells from healthy donors, Susac syndrome patients and multiple sclerosis patients were profiled by high-throughput TCR beta sequencing. Healthy donors were age- and sex-matched controls. Bulk CD8+ and CD4+ T cells were purified by magnetic negative isolation, whereas CD8+ TEMRA cells were enriched by FACS. Blood was drawn into EDTA tubes, processed within 24 hours, and PBMCs were isolated by density gradient centrifugation. PBMCs intended for TCR sequencing were cryopreserved in liquid nitrogen and thawed later in a water bath at 37 degrees C. Purity of sorted or isolated CD4+, CD8+ and CD8+ TEMRA cells was at least 90%.

Sequenced input: CD4+ T cells from PBMCs. This clonotype originated in a human donor in good health. Recombination connected TRBV24-1 to TRBJ2-5; TRBD2 might be the D gene, on 5 matching bases. The CDR3 reads CATSDSRSPGETQYF. The DNA sequence reads TGTGCCACCAGTGATTCCCGAAGTCCGGGGGAGACCCAGTACTTC.